Sequencing of this TCR beta chain was carried out in a study of vaccination and CD4 T cells after COVID-19. Study context: Overlapping spike peptides of SARS-CoV-2, HCoV-NL63, HCoV-OC43 and HCoV-229E were used, and cells were stimulated with them.

Cultured CD4+ T-cell DNA underwent Oncomine TCR Beta short-read sequencing. TCRdb re-called the PCR reads with MiXCR, one entry per CDR3 protein. Among roughly 24,000 distinct CDR3 sequences, 40% to 45% were seen once, and the ten largest hold under 13%. V gave up 4 bases and J gave up 9 bases, with 13 bases separating them. This CDR3 is 13 amino acids long. Looked up from germline, CDR1 is SGHTA and CDR2 is FQGNSA. On this clonotype itself: What it binds is unknown.

Whole-study results and caveats: Within the convalescent patients, spike mono-reactivity was found in 304 of 307 vaccine-specific clones.

Treatment specified: approximately nine-day PBMC culture with coronavirus spike peptide pools or control peptides (ViraFEST assay). Peptide-pool expansion of antigen-specific T cells preceded TCR sequencing in ViraFEST. Peptide pools at 8 to 10 ug/ml and IL-2 at around 10 IU/ml were added to cultures of 1.5 million to 2.5 million PBMCs per well. The V and J genes are TRBV7-2 and TRBJ2-1, with D possibly called TRBD1 or TRBD2 (6 bases each). This receptor was taken from a human donor who had recovered from COVID-19. Sequencing was carried out using CD4+ T cells from blood, cultured in vitro. In DNA, the CDR3 is TGTGCCAGCAGCTGGGACTGGGGGGCTGAGCAGTTCTTC. It is translated as CASSWDWGAEQFF.